This T cell receptor (beta chain) was captured in a study of regulatory T cells in long-lasting Graves disease. CDR3 size: 11 residues. The V end lost 4 bases, the J end lost 8 bases, and 6 bases lay between the germline ends. Germline loops: CDR1 KGHSH, CDR2 LQKENI. Indicated time point: newly diagnosed GD, antithyroid drugs for less than 3 months. PBMC RNA was the source of the TCR library. In building TCR beta libraries, iRepertoire HTBI primers were used together with Arm-PCR of CDR3 regions. Using its own MiXCR run on the multiplex PCR reads, TCRdb lists one record per CDR3 protein. The table lists roughly 410,000 distinct CDR3 sequences, about 15% of them singletons. This clonotype was detected ten times or more. This sample was also put to use in a study of T cells in Graves' hyperthyroidism and ophthalmopathy.

The TCR sequence derives from a woman aged 40 to 50 with Graves disease. V gene TRBV18 combines with J gene TRBJ2-4; tentative D call: TRBD2 (5 bases). This specimen consisted of peripheral blood mononuclear cells (PBMCs), obtained at new diagnosis, from a patient treated with antithyroid drugs. This CDR3 is CASSRGDIQYF. The DNA for the CDR3 is TGTGCCAGCTCACGGGGAGACATTCAGTACTTC.